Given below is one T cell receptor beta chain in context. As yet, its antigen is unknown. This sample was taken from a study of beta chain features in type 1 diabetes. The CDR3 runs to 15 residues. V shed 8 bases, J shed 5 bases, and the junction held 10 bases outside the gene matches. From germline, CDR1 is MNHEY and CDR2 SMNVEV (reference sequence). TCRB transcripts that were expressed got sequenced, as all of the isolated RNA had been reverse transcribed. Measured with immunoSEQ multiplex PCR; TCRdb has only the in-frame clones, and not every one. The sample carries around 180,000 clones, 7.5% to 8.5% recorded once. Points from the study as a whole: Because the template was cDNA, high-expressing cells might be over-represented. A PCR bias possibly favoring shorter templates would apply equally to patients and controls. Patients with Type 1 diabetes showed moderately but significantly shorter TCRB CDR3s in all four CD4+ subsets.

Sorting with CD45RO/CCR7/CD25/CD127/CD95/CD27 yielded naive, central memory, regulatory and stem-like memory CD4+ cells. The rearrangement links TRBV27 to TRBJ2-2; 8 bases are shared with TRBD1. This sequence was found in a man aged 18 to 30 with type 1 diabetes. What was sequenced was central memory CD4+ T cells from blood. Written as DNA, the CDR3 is TGTGCCAGCCGGACAGGGTACGGGAGAACCGGGGAGCTGTTTTTT. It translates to CASRTGYGRTGELFF.